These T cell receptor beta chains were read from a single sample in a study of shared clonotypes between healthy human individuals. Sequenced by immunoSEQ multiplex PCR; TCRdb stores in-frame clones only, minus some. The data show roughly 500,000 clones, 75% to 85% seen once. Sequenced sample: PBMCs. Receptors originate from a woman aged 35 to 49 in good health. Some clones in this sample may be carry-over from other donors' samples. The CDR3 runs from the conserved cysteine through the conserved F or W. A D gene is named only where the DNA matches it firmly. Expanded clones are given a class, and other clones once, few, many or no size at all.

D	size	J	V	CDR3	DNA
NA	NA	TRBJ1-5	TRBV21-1	CASTPSRQGNQPQHF	TGTGCCAGCACCCCTTCAAGGCAGGGCAATCAGCCCCAGCATTTT
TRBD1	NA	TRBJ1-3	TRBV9	CASSAEQGASGNTIYF	TGTGCCAGCAGCGCGGAACAGGGGGCGTCTGGAAACACCATATATTTT
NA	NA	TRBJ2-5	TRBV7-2	CASSFAMDGETQYF	TGTGCCAGCAGCTTCGCGATGGATGGAGAGACCCAGTACTTC
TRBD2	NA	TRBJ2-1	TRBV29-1	CSTRTSAYNEQFF	TGCAGCACCCGGACTAGCGCGTACAATGAGCAGTTCTTC
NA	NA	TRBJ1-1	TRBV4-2	CASSPGPGVNTEAFF	TGTGCCAGCAGCCCAGGCCCGGGAGTGAACACTGAAGCTTTCTTT
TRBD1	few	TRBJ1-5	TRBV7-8	CASSLLGQGGDQPQHF	TGTGCCAGCAGCTTGCTGGGACAGGGTGGGGATCAGCCCCAGCATTTT
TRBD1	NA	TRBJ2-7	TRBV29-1	CSATLGQGAQQYF	TGCAGCGCCACCCTTGGACAGGGGGCACAGCAGTACTTC
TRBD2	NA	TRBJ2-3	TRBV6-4	CASSESSGSTDTQYF	TGTGCCAGCAGTGAGTCTAGCGGAAGCACAGATACGCAGTATTTT
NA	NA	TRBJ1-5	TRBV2	CASKGFDQPQHF	TGTGCCAGCAAAGGGTTCGATCAGCCCCAGCATTTT
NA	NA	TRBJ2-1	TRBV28	CAEGLSYNEQFF	TGTGCCGAAGGACTCAGCTACAATGAGCAGTTCTTC
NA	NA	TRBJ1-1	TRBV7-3	CASSLEYDTEAFF	TGTGCCAGCAGCTTAGAGTACGACACTGAAGCTTTCTTT
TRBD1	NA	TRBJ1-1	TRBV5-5	CASSPGQGGGNEAFF	TGTGCCAGCAGCCCCGGACAGGGTGGTGGCAATGAAGCTTTCTTT
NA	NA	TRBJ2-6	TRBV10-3	CAISESSGGSGANVLTF	TGTGCCATCAGTGAGTCGAGCGGAGGTTCTGGGGCCAACGTCCTGACTTTC
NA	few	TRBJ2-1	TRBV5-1	CASSLVAVSSYNEQFF	TGCGCCAGCAGCTTGGTAGCGGTCAGCTCCTACAATGAGCAGTTCTTC
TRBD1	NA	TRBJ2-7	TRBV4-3	CASSQGTGASYEQYF	TGCGCCAGCAGCCAAGGGACAGGGGCCTCCTACGAGCAGTACTTC
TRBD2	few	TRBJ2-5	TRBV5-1	CASSFAGEGETQYF	TGCGCCAGCAGCTTCGCGGGGGAGGGGGAGACCCAGTACTTC
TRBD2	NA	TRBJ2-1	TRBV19	CASSRAGVPSNEQFF	TGTGCCAGTAGTAGAGCGGGGGTTCCCTCAAATGAGCAGTTCTTC
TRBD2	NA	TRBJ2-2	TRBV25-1	CASRGGGPGELFF	TGTGCCAGCCGGGGGGGAGGGCCCGGGGAGCTGTTTTTT
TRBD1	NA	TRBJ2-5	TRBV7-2	CASSFQGQGQETQYF	TGTGCCAGCAGCTTCCAAGGACAGGGCCAAGAGACCCAGTACTTC
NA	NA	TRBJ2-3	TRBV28	CASRGGAGRPDTQYF	TGTGCCAGCAGGGGTGGGGCGGGGAGGCCAGATACGCAGTATTTT
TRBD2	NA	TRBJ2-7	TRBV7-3	CASSSNLAGASYEQYF	TGTGCCAGCAGCTCGAACTTAGCGGGAGCATCCTACGAGCAGTACTTC
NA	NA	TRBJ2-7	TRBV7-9	CASSLAIRAGQLPTYEQYF	TGTGCCAGCAGCTTAGCTATTCGGGCAGGCCAGCTCCCGACCTACGAGCAGTACTTC
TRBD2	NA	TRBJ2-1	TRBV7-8	CASSPPQRTSGSDEQFF	TGTGCCAGCAGCCCCCCCCAGAGAACTAGCGGGAGCGATGAGCAGTTCTTC
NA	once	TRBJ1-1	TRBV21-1	CASWEGQQNTEAFF	TGTGCCAGCTGGGAAGGACAGCAGAACACTGAAGCTTTCTTT
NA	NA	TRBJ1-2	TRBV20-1	CSAEKGWSYTF	TGCAGTGCCGAAAAGGGGTGGAGCTACACCTTC
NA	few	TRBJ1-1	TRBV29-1	CSGTDANTEAFF	TGCAGCGGTACAGACGCGAACACTGAAGCTTTCTTT